These 23 T cell receptor beta chains share one sample of origin, sequenced in a study of pediatric ulcerative colitis. TCRdb keeps only in-frame clones here, not all; method: immunoSEQ multiplex PCR. The sample shows around 64,000 clones, around 85% of them seen only once. The sequencing input was blood. The receptors were sampled from a boy between 10 and 17 years old with severe ulcerative colitis.

This chain uses TRBV6-5 with TRBJ1-6, with D unresolved. In germline, CDR1 is MNHEY, CDR2 SVGAGI. The CDR3 has 14 residues. With 2 bases removed from V and 9 bases from J, the gap between germline ends came to 11 bases. CDR3 DNA sequence: TGTGCCAGCAGTTACGGCGGGGTTGGTTCACCCCTCCACTTT. This translates into CASSYGGVGSPLHF.

This clone appeared a single time. The V gene is TRBV18, the J gene TRBJ1-3; D is unclear. Per germline, CDR1 KGHSH and CDR2 LQKENI. Trimming cost V 0 bases and J 0 bases, with 9 bases left between them. CDR3 length: 16 residues. The CDR3 region is CASSPPRRTSGNTIYF. CDR3 bases: TGTGCCAGCTCACCACCGAGACGGACCTCTGGAAACACCATATATTTT. Together with reference TRBV18 and TRBJ1-3, the CDR3 gives the full variable domain: NAGVMQNPRHLVRRRGQEARLRCSPMKGHSHVYWYRQLPEEGLKFMVYLQKENIIDESGMPKERFSAEFPKEGPSILRIQQVVRGDSAAYFCASSPPRRTSGNTIYFGEGSWLTVV.

V usage is TRBV6-5 and J usage is TRBJ2-1; the D gene is possibly TRBD2 (6 bases). The CDR3 totals 15 residues. V was cut by 0 bases and J by 8 bases, with 14 bases left in between. CDR1 and CDR2 (germline): MNHEY, SVGAGI. The CDR3 coding sequence is TGTGCCAGCAGTTACTCGAGAGGAGGGCCGTATGAGCAGTTCTTC. This encodes CASSYSRGGPYEQFF.

The chain carries TRBV14 and TRBJ1-4; no definite D call. The ends were cut back, 4 bases at V and 11 bases at J, with 17 bases in the middle. Germline CDR1 is SGHDN and CDR2 is FVKESK. This CDR3 contains 14 residues. CDR3 DNA: TGTGCCAGCAGCCCCCTAAACAGTGCCGGGAAACTGTTTTTT. Encoded protein: CASSPLNSAGKLFF.

This clone was picked up a small number of times. The rearrangement joins TRBV4-1 to TRBJ1-5; D ambiguous. The CDR3 is made up of 14 amino acids. V gave up 1 base and J gave up 6 bases, with 10 bases separating them. Germline V gives CDR1 MGHRA, CDR2 YSYEKL. CDR3 DNA sequence: TGCGCCAGCAGCCAAGCGGCAGAGGGTCAGCCCCAGCATTTT. It yields the protein CASSQAAEGQPQHF.

This chain joins TRBV29-1 and TRBJ2-2; D not certain. The CDR3 covers 12 residues. V shed 4 bases and J shed 3 bases, with 6 bases lying between them. Germline V lookup: CDR1 SQVTM, CDR2 ANQGSEA. Written as DNA, the CDR3 is TGCAGCGTTGGTTCTTACACCGGGGAGCTGTTTTTT. Translating it yields CSVGSYTGELFF.

The V call is TRBV10-1, the J call TRBJ2-1; TRBD2 matches 7 bases. The CDR3 has 15 residues. V shed 0 bases and J 10 bases; nucleotides not matched to a gene: 9. Looked up from germline, CDR1 is WNHNN and CDR2 is SYGVQD (reference sequence). CDR3 residues: CASSESSGGSGEQFF. The CDR3 region has the DNA TGCGCCAGCAGTGAGTCGTCTGGCGGGAGTGGGGAGCAGTTCTTC.

The chain carries TRBV19 and TRBJ2-7; TRBD2 aligns across 16 bases. The CDR3 is 19 residues long. The trim removed 3 bases at V and 3 bases at J, leaving 11 bases unmatched. From germline, CDR1 is LNHDA and CDR2 SQIVND (reference sequence). CDR3 nucleotide sequence: TGTGCCAGTAGTATCGGGACTAGCGGGAGGGAAAGGGTAGTCTACGAGCAGTACTTC. It codes for CASSIGTSGRERVVYEQYF.

This sequence joins TRBV18 and TRBJ2-5; D gene uncertain. The CDR3 runs 14 residues. The V and J ends lost 3 bases and 1 base respectively, with 9 bases between them. In germline, CDR1 is KGHSH, CDR2 LQKENI. CDR3 residues: CASSPPWPQETQYF. CDR3 DNA sequence: TGTGCCAGCTCACCTCCCTGGCCCCAAGAGACCCAGTACTTC.

The rearrangement joins TRBV2 to TRBJ2-6; no firm D call. With 3 bases removed from V and 0 bases from J, the gap between germline ends came to 12 bases. CDR1 and CDR2 (germline): SNHLY, FYNNEI. CDR3 length: 17 residues. The CDR3 sequence is CASSETSRFSGANVLTF. The CDR3 coding sequence is TGTGCCAGCAGTGAGACCAGTAGATTCTCTGGGGCCAACGTCCTGACTTTC.

This clone was counted between two and nine times. The chain links TRBV7-9 to TRBJ2-5; 7 bases line up with TRBD2. From germline, CDR1 is SEHNR and CDR2 FQNEAQ (reference sequence). J gave up 2 bases and V 2 bases, and 2 bases lay outside the gene matches. The CDR3 sequence is 14 residues long. CDR3 coding DNA: TGTGCCAGCAGCTTACGGGAGGTGCAAGAGACCCAGTACTTC. Residues: CASSLREVQETQYF.

This clone was detected once. This chain joins TRBV7-9 and TRBJ2-1, with D perhaps TRBD2 (6 bases). The CDR3 length is 15 residues. Germline CDR1 reads SEHNR; CDR2 reads FQNEAQ (reference sequence). Trimming removed 6 bases from V and 4 bases from J, with 16 bases in between. CDR3 protein: CASRSSRGWYNEQFF. Written as DNA, the CDR3 is TGTGCCAGCAGGAGCTCCCGGGGGTGGTACAATGAGCAGTTCTTC.

This chain connects TRBV4-3 to TRBJ2-5; 7 bases map to TRBD1. The CDR3 contains 20 residues. Looked up from germline, CDR1 is LGHNA and CDR2 is YSLEER. J was trimmed by 1 base and V by 0 bases; bases with no gene match: 17. CDR3 bases: TGCGCCAGCAGCCAAGATCTTGAGACCCGGACAGGACTTTTCCAAGAGACCCAGTACTTC. This gives the protein CASSQDLETRTGLFQETQYF.

The chain uses TRBV5-4 and TRBJ2-1; tentative D call: TRBD1 (5 bases). This CDR3 is built from 13 residues. V was pared by 4 bases and J by 6 bases, with 11 bases between. Germline CDR1 SGHNT, CDR2 YYREEE (reference sequence). This chain's CDR3 is CASSLQGSNEQFF. Written as DNA, the CDR3 is TGTGCCAGCAGCCTCCAGGGCAGCAATGAGCAGTTCTTC.

V usage is TRBV5-1 and J usage is TRBJ1-1; no firm D call. V shed 1 base and J shed 6 bases, with 13 bases lying between them. The CDR3 contains 14 residues. The germline CDR1 and CDR2 sequences are SGHRS and YFSETQ. The CDR3 reads CASSLQAGVPEAFF. In nucleotides, the CDR3 is TGCGCCAGCAGCTTGCAAGCCGGGGTCCCTGAAGCTTTCTTT.

The CDR3 coding sequence is TGTGCCAGTAGTAACCCAGACTCCTATGGCTACACCTTC. It specifies CASSNPDSYGYTF. V is TRBV19 and J is TRBJ1-2; D unclear. The CDR3 length is 13 residues. The V end lost 4 bases, the J end lost 4 bases, and 10 bases lay between the germline ends. Germline-derived CDR1 and CDR2 are LNHDA and SQIVND (reference sequence).

This rearrangement joins TRBV28 to TRBJ2-5, with a tentative D call TRBD1 (5 bases). V was shortened by 2 bases and J by 5 bases, with 12 bases between the two germline ends. The CDR3 runs 14 residues. Germline-derived CDR1 and CDR2 are MDHEN and SYDVKM. CDR3 coding DNA: TGTGCCAGCAGTTTAAGAGACTCAGGGGAGACCCAGTACTTC. Translation: CASSLRDSGETQYF.

This sequence joins TRBV5-6 and TRBJ2-1, with 11 bases fitting TRBD2. V lost 4 bases and J lost 7; bases outside the gene matches: 7. The CDR3 is 15 residues long. Germline V gives CDR1 SGHDT, CDR2 YYEEEE. Here the CDR3 DNA reads TGTGCCAGCAGCGATAGCGGGAGGGCCGGAAATGAGCAGTTCTTC. Amino acids: CASSDSGRAGNEQFF.

This chain joins TRBV7-2 and TRBJ2-1; 7 nucleotides align to TRBD1. Germline CDR1 is SGHTA and CDR2 is FQGNSA. Trimming took 1 base from V and 8 from J; bases not matched to a gene: 8. CDR3 length equals 15 residues. DNA of the CDR3: TGTGCCAGCAGCTTAGGCCTTCTCACAGGGGATGAGCAGTTCTTC. Translating gives CASSLGLLTGDEQFF.

The rearrangement links TRBV5-8 to TRBJ2-7, with no clear D. Germline CDR1 reads SGHTS; CDR2 reads YDEGEE. The germline V and J ends were trimmed by 1 base and 7 bases, with 6 bases remaining between them. The CDR3 loop spans 11 amino acids. The CDR3 region has the DNA TGTGCCAGCAGCTTGACGGTAGAGCAGTACTTC. Protein sequence: CASSLTVEQYF. Filled out from reference TRBV5-8 and TRBJ2-7, the complete variable domain reads EAGVTQSPTHLIKTRGQQATLRCSPISGHTSVYWYQQALGLGLQFLLWYDEGEERNRGNFPPRFSGRQFPNYSSELNVNALELEDSALYLCASSLTVEQYFGPGTRLTVT.

The chain uses TRBV5-1 and TRBJ2-1; 8 bases are a match to TRBD1. CDR3 size: 17 residues. J gave up 6 bases and V 0 bases, and 11 bases lay outside the gene matches. CDR1 is SGHRS and CDR2 is YFSETQ in the germline V gene. Here the CDR3 reads CASSLGNRGDLANEQFF. The DNA of the CDR3 is TGCGCCAGCAGCTTGGGGAACAGGGGGGACTTGGCCAATGAGCAGTTCTTC.

The V and J genes are TRBV19 and TRBJ2-7; D is undetermined. CDR1 and CDR2 (germline): LNHDA, SQIVND (reference sequence). The CDR3 is made up of 12 amino acids. V was pared by 7 bases and J by 6 bases, with 13 bases between. The CDR3 sequence: CASTESTGEQYF. The DNA of the CDR3 is TGTGCCAGTACGGAATCGACGGGCGAGCAGTACTTC.

The rearrangement uses TRBV6-6 and TRBJ2-3; D not resolved. This CDR3 comprises 13 residues. CDR1 and CDR2 (germline): MNHNY, SVGAGI (reference sequence). The V and J ends lost 0 bases and 4 bases respectively, with 5 bases between them. DNA of the CDR3: TGTGCCAGCAGTTACTCGACGGCAGATACGCAGTATTTT. It translates to CASSYSTADTQYF.